Listed below are T cell receptor beta chains from one sample, sequenced in a study of regulatory T cells in long-lasting Graves disease. One entry per CDR3 protein, called by TCRdb with MiXCR from the multiplex PCR reads. The profile covers under 450,000 distinct CDR3 sequences, with roughly 25% appearing a single time and about 27% taken by the ten largest. The starting material was peripheral blood mononuclear cells (PBMCs), obtained when the disease was refractory, from a patient treated with antithyroid drugs. These receptors were obtained from a woman aged 40-49 years with Graves disease. Each CDR3 is given with its conserved first and last residue. Some rows have no size entry. The others give once, few or many, or a class for an expanded clone.

clone size,V gene,J gene,CDR3 protein
NA,TRBV6-5,TRBJ1-1,CASSYLDGQAFF
many,TRBV28,TRBJ2-2,CASSSFTSPLQITGELFF
few,TRBV11-2,TRBJ2-1,CASSLGTAPAYNEQFF
few,TRBV20-1,TRBJ2-7,CSAGVASGRGGLHEQYF
few,TRBV20-1,TRBJ1-6,CSARDRARGNNSPLHF
few,TRBV27,TRBJ2-3,CASRRASDTQYF
NA,TRBV7-3,TRBJ2-3,CASRDRETDTQYF
many,TRBV18,TRBJ1-1,CASSPYRGNAFF
few,TRBV7-8,TRBJ2-6,CASSMGANVLTF
NA,TRBV11-2,TRBJ2-7,CASSSFSGREYEQYF
NA,TRBV27,TRBJ2-7,CASSLGPTPSYEQYF
many,TRBV6-1,TRBJ1-1,CASRTGWNTEAFF
NA,TRBV6-5,TRBJ2-2,CASSYRGGITTGELFF
many,TRBV6-1,TRBJ2-7,CASRVRDRGPREQYF
many,TRBV6-1,TRBJ1-1,CASSERVPSTEAFF
many,TRBV7-9,TRBJ1-5,CASSFSGLYQPQHF
few,TRBV12-5,TRBJ2-2,CASGLSGQGGELFF
few,TRBV20-1,TRBJ1-4,CSARDWGDEEKLFF
NA,TRBV28,TRBJ2-2,CASTPGTPNTGELFF
NA,TRBV20-1,TRBJ2-7,CSARDQITGVGEQYF
many,TRBV29-1,TRBJ2-7,CSVLGLAKEQYF
NA,TRBV5-1,TRBJ1-2,CASRQENFYGYTF
many,TRBV12-3/TRBV12-4,TRBJ1-2,CASSPPGLNGYTF
NA,TRBV19,TRBJ1-5,CASSIAGVNQPQHF
few,TRBV29-1,TRBJ1-5,CSVGGGTGQPQHF
many,TRBV6-1,TRBJ2-7,CASSRTEIEQYF
NA,TRBV9,TRBJ2-1,CASSGSSGGNEQFF
many,TRBV12-3/TRBV12-4,TRBJ1-1,CASSFLLNTEAFF
few,TRBV3-1,TRBJ1-1,CASSQVGGQTEAFF
many,TRBV28,TRBJ1-5,CASRWGVNQPQHF
few,TRBV28,TRBJ1-5,CASSSPGQGVQPQHF
NA,TRBV2,TRBJ2-7,CASSQGGGLIYEQYF
NA,TRBV7-2,TRBJ2-2,CASSLFSAGGFTGELFF
NA,TRBV7-2,TRBJ2-3,CASSYLAGAAQYF
once,TRBV7-8,TRBJ1-1,CASSFVAGGTEAFF
few,TRBV6-1,TRBJ2-2,CASSERGGELFF
few,TRBV5-1,TRBJ1-2,CASSLTRDRFNYGYTF
many,TRBV28,TRBJ2-5,CASSPGVGTNGETQYF
many,TRBV6-2/TRBV6-3,TRBJ1-1,CASSSLPKGTEAFF
few,TRBV5-5,TRBJ1-5,CASSFETGEIQPQHF
many,TRBV2,TRBJ2-5,CASVGVGQETQYF
few,TRBV7-9,TRBJ1-3,CASSLGDSTGNTIYF
NA,TRBV20-1,TRBJ2-5,CSASGGGAATQYF
few,TRBV27,TRBJ2-7,CASSKGSGPGGQYF
many,TRBV6-1,TRBJ1-1,CASHRTGAMNTEAFF
NA,TRBV18,TRBJ2-5,CASSPPTSGRKTQYF
NA,TRBV15,TRBJ2-1,CATSRGEFNEQFF
few,TRBV27,TRBJ1-2,CASRNRASNYGYTF
NA,TRBV3-1,TRBJ2-7,CASSRLWTSVPYEQYF